This TCR beta chain derives from a study of blood T cell repertoires in COVID-19. Across the whole study: Collection of acute and convalescent COVID-19 samples took place in the United States, Italy and Spain. T cells, B-cell-depleted T cells, or PBMCs provided the cDNA or gDNA that served as material.

Per the original data handling: Researchers report that nucleated cell counts were estimated from reference gene primer amplification. TCRdb keeps only in-frame clones here, not all; method: immunoSEQ multiplex PCR. V, J and clone size are taken as reported in that table, and D and trimming were inferred from the DNA itself. Among 35,000 to 50,000 clones listed, around 83% were seen once. This CDR3 comprises 13 residues. Germline CDR1 reads SGHRS; CDR2 reads YFSETQ. The V gene lost 4 bases and the J gene lost 5 bases, with 10 bases spanning the gap. Sequencing was carried out using peripheral blood. J is TRBJ1-3 and V is TRBV5-1; D unclear. This TCR came from a human donor with acute or convalescent COVID-19. The donor label of this sample is uncertain. In nucleotides, the CDR3 is TGCGCCAGCAGCCCGGAGGGTCGAAACACCATATATTTT. Its translation is CASSPEGRNTIYF.